The present entry profiles one T cell receptor (beta chain) with its context. What it recognizes is unknown. The same CDR3 is also encoded by other DNA sequences in this sample. TCRdb's copy holds only in-frame clones and misses some; the assay was immunoSEQ multiplex PCR. The sample yields approximately 600,000 clones, 85% to 95% seen once. Terminally differentiated effector memory CD45RA+ cells were excluded by CCR7 positive selection of CD45RO-negative cells. All donors were healthy HIV-negative adults lacking recent acute infections or vaccinations. The data are from a study of shared clonotypes between healthy human individuals. The study's findings and limits: Represented diversity, genetic and exposure-history alike, was limited by few donors.

V shed 3 bases and J shed 3 bases, with 3 bases lying between them. This CDR3 has 11 amino acids. Germline values: CDR1 MDHEN, CDR2 SYDVKM. The rearrangement links TRBV28 to TRBJ2-7; D is unresolved. The specimen was naive CD8+ T cells sorted from blood. This clonotype was obtained from a woman aged 25 to 39 in good health. CDR3 loop: CASSFNYEQYF. The DNA for the CDR3 is TGTGCCAGCAGTTTTAACTACGAGCAGTACTTC. The full variable domain, completed using reference TRBV28 and TRBJ2-7, is DVKVTQSSRYLVKRTGEKVFLECVQDMDHENMFWYRQDPGLGLRLIYFSYDVKMKEKGDIPEGYSVSREKKERFSLILESASTNQTSMYLCASSFNYEQYFGPGTRLTVT.